This TCR beta chain comes out of a study of blood T cells in healthy people across ages. Study-level information: Template switching retrieved approximately one barcoded beta molecule for each two T cells. Findings and caveats of the study: Higher diversity, along with more naive CD4+ cells, distinguished long-lived donors from aged donors. Age brought a roughly linear fall in TCR beta diversity measured per million T cells.

Germline V lookup: CDR1 SGHRS, CDR2 YFSETQ. The CDR3 runs 15 residues. The use of a sample-barcoded 5' primer and a J-beta primer mix characterized a second PCR of roughly 6 to 11 cycles. Per sample, CDR3-containing paired-end reads numbered at least 2.5 million. TCRdb reprocessed the 5' RACE reads with MiXCR, giving one entry per CDR3 protein. Of 1.5 million to 2 million distinct CDR3 sequences in the sample, 28% were seen once. Points on this clonotype: Its antigen is not known. An end of the junction differs from the germline gene, which may be a read error.

This chain links TRBV5-1 with TRBJ1-6; 7 bases fit TRBD1. The sample taken for sequencing was blood. This receptor was taken from a woman in her 30s in good health. CDR3 residues: CASSFTGANNSPPHF. As DNA, the CDR3 is TGTGCCAGCAGCTTTACAGGGGCTAATAATTCACCCCCCCACTTT.